The 18 T cell receptor beta chains listed next were all sequenced from one sample in a study of blood T cells in healthy people across ages. With a J-beta primer mix and a sample-barcoded 5' primer, a second PCR ran about 7 to 12 cycles. TCRdb passed the 5' RACE reads through MiXCR, listing each CDR3 protein once. The sample lists some 1.8 million distinct CDR3 sequences, around 42% occurring once. Sequencing was carried out using blood. All receptors come from a human donor in good health.

This clonotype was observed a few times. This sequence may be a read error, since a much larger clone differs from it by one base. The chain joins TRBV10-3 to TRBJ1-5, with 7 nucleotides matching TRBD1. The CDR3 is 15 residues long. Per the germline V gene, CDR1 is ENHRY and CDR2 is SYGVKD. DNA for the CDR3: TGTACCATCAGTGCGGACAGGCCCAGCAATCAGCCCCAGCATTTT. Translation gives CTISADRPSNQPQHF.

V is TRBV20-1 and J is TRBJ2-1; no firm D call. There are 15 residues in the CDR3. Germline values: CDR1 DFQATT, CDR2 SNEGSKA (reference sequence). V lost 3 bases to trimming and J lost 6 bases, with 18 bases between them. The chain's CDR3 is CSASLARSSTNEQFF. As DNA, the CDR3 is TGCAGTGCTAGTTTGGCTAGATCGTCGACCAATGAGCAGTTCTTC.

This clonotype has a handful of counts. The J gene is TRBJ2-7, the V gene TRBV5-1; D is uncertain. The CDR3 extends over 14 amino acids. V was shortened by 4 bases and J by 0 bases, with 11 bases between the two germline ends. Germline values: CDR1 SGHRS, CDR2 YFSETQ. The CDR3 region is CASSIGPSSYEQYF. In DNA form, the CDR3 reads TGCGCCAGCAGCATCGGACCCAGCTCCTACGAGCAGTACTTC.

The rearrangement joins TRBV7-2 to TRBJ2-1, with TRBD2 matching 14 bases. The CDR3 loop spans 18 amino acids. Germline CDR1 and CDR2: SGHTA and FQGNSA. V lost 5 bases to trimming and J lost 0 bases; unmatched junction nucleotides: 6. The CDR3, as DNA: TGTGCCAGCAGCCCGACTAGCGGGGGGGCCGGCTCCTACAATGAGCAGTTCTTC. Translating gives CASSPTSGGAGSYNEQFF.

The J gene is TRBJ1-6, the V gene TRBV7-2, with D unresolved. Trimming took off 0 bases at V and 8 bases at J, with 11 bases between the two ends. Germline V gene lookup returns CDR1 SGHTA and CDR2 FQGNSA. The CDR3 runs to 15 residues. CDR3 DNA sequence: TGTGCCAGCAGCTTAGCGAGCGAGTCCCATTCACCCCTCCACTTT. It encodes CASSLASESHSPLHF. The complete variable domain, with remaining parts taken from reference TRBV7-2 and TRBJ1-6, reads GAGVSQSPSNKVTEKGKDVELRCDPISGHTALYWYRQSLGQGLEFLIYFQGNSAPDKSGLPSDRFSAERTGGSVSTLTIQRTQQEDSAVYLCASSLASESHSPLHFGNGTRLTVT.

The chain employs TRBV20-1 and TRBJ1-2, with 8 bases matching TRBD1. With 3 bases clipped from V and 4 bases from J, the junction kept 7 bases outside the gene matches. The CDR3 extends over 14 amino acids. CDR1 and CDR2 (germline): DFQATT, SNEGSKA (reference sequence). The CDR3 reads CSARLDRGVYGYTF. CDR3 DNA: TGCAGTGCTAGGCTCGACAGGGGCGTCTATGGCTACACCTTC.

This rearrangement joins TRBV6-1 to TRBJ2-5; no reliable D call. Germline loops: CDR1 MNHNS, CDR2 SASEGT. The CDR3 consists of 13 residues. The V gene lost 4 bases and the J gene lost 5 bases, with 11 bases spanning the gap. The CDR3 DNA reads as TGTGCCAGCAGTGGAGTCCCCCAGGAGACCCAGTACTTC. Its translation: CASSGVPQETQYF.

This clonotype was seen repeatedly, ten times or more. The rearrangement joins TRBV9 to TRBJ2-5; 10 nucleotides align to TRBD2. The germline gives CDR1 SGDLS, CDR2 YYNGEE. J lost 1 base, V lost 5 bases, and 5 bases had no gene match. The CDR3 consists of 15 residues. The CDR3 is CASSPSGGIQETQYF. DNA of the CDR3: TGTGCCAGCAGTCCTAGCGGGGGCATCCAAGAGACCCAGTACTTC.

This clonotype showed up just a few times. The rearrangement links TRBV6-1 to TRBJ1-5; D gene unclear. The CDR3 sequence is 14 residues long. From germline, CDR1 is MNHNS and CDR2 SASEGT. Trimming shortened V by 1 base and J by 1 base, and 5 bases separated the two germline ends. DNA of the CDR3: TGTGCCAGCAGTGAAGTTTGGAGCAATCAGCCCCAGCATTTT. Its translation: CASSEVWSNQPQHF.

The chain links TRBV20-1 to TRBJ2-2; maybe TRBD1 (7 bases). The CDR3 is 15 amino acids. CDR1 and CDR2 from the germline V gene are DFQATT and SNEGSKA (reference sequence). V was pared by 6 bases and J by 1 base, with 15 bases between. The CDR3 DNA follows: TGCAGTGCCAGCCAGGGGGGACGGAACACCGGGGAGCTGTTTTTT. Translation gives CSASQGGRNTGELFF.

In this sample, this clonotype turned up a few times. This chain links TRBV6-2 or TRBV6-3 with TRBJ1-2; D may be TRBD1 (5 bases). This CDR3 spans 17 amino acids. Germline lookup yields CDR1 MNHEY and CDR2 SVGEGT. V gave up 2 bases and J gave up 4 bases, with 20 bases separating them. The CDR3 loop reads CASSYPGGGTAPYGYTF. Written as DNA, the CDR3 is TGTGCCAGCAGTTACCCCGGCGGGGGGACGGCACCCTATGGCTACACCTTC.

J is TRBJ2-7 and V is TRBV20-1; D remains ambiguous. Between the trimmed V and J ends, which lost 3 bases and 0 bases, there was a span of 15 bases. The length of the CDR3 is 15 residues. Germline CDR1 DFQATT, CDR2 SNEGSKA (reference sequence). Here the CDR3 reads CSARGYILSSYEQYF. The DNA for the CDR3 is TGCAGTGCTAGGGGGTATATCCTCAGCTCCTACGAGCAGTACTTC.

The chain couples TRBV7-2 to TRBJ1-1, with 10 bases lining up with TRBD1. There are 16 residues in the CDR3. Trimming took 2 bases from V and 7 from J; bases not matched to a gene: 10. Germline CDR1 SGHTA, CDR2 FQGNSA. The CDR3 loop reads CASSLHPGTGEVEAFF. The CDR3 nucleotides read TGTGCCAGCAGCTTACATCCCGGGACAGGGGAAGTTGAAGCTTTCTTT.

This clonotype showed up just once. The J gene is TRBJ2-5, the V gene TRBV2, with D unclear. This CDR3 has 14 amino acids. The V gene lost 0 bases and the J gene lost 2 bases, with 7 bases spanning the gap. CDR1 is SNHLY, CDR2 FYNNEI, per germline. CDR3 nucleotides: TGTGCCAGCAGTGAAGCCGCCGGGCAAGAGACCCAGTACTTC. It specifies CASSEAAGQETQYF.

This clonotype was observed at least ten times. The gene calls are TRBV12-3 or TRBV12-4 and TRBJ2-4; TRBD1 aligns across 11 bases. The last part of the DNA fits TRBJ2-7 better; the J call may be wrong. The CDR3 runs to 14 residues. CDR3 nucleotides: TGTGCCAGCAGGCCGGGACAGGGGGCCTACGAGCAGTACTTC. It codes for CASRPGQGAYEQYF.

A few counts support this clonotype. V is TRBV7-2 and J is TRBJ2-1, with no clear D. The CDR3 extends over 16 amino acids. V was cut by 3 bases and J by 3 bases, with 15 bases left in between. The germline V gene has CDR1 SGHTA and CDR2 FQGNSA. The CDR3: CASSFTGLPYYNEQFF. CDR3 in DNA: TGTGCCAGCAGCTTCACCGGTCTACCTTACTACAATGAGCAGTTCTTC.

V and J are TRBV20-1 and TRBJ2-5; 8 nucleotides agree with TRBD2. Germline V CDR1 and CDR2: DFQATT, SNEGSKA (reference sequence). With V trimmed by 3 bases and J by 1 base, 7 bases remained unmatched. This CDR3 region has 15 residues. DNA of the CDR3: TGCAGTGCTAGCGGGAGCGGGGGCCCCCAAGAGACCCAGTACTTC. As protein: CSASGSGGPQETQYF.

This clonotype was seen more than once but under ten times. This chain joins TRBV28 and TRBJ2-7; 7 bases are a match to TRBD1. The length of the CDR3 is 14 residues. The V gene end was trimmed by 9 bases and the J gene end by 5 bases; junction bases not matched to a gene: 13. Per the germline V gene, CDR1 is MDHEN and CDR2 is SYDVKM. The CDR3: CASLTGTNFDEQYF. CDR3 DNA sequence: TGTGCCAGTTTGACAGGGACGAATTTCGACGAGCAGTACTTC.